The 30 T cell receptor beta chains in this list originate from one sample, sequenced in a study of T cell responses to AZD1222 COVID-19 vaccine. Sequencing was performed with immunoSEQ multiplex PCR; in TCRdb, only in-frame clones are kept and a portion is missing. The sample has 150,000 to 200,000 clones; 85% to 95% are singletons. The specimen was peripheral blood, collected 28 days after the second dose of the MenACWY control vaccine. The receptors come from an adult who received the MenACWY meningococcal vaccine as a control.

V gene TRBV30 combines with J gene TRBJ2-5, with 12 bases matching TRBD1. CDR3 length: 15 residues. V lost 3 bases to trimming and J lost 5 bases; unmatched junction nucleotides: 7. Germline CDR1 is GTSNPN and CDR2 is SVGIG (reference sequence). CDR3 DNA sequence: TGTGCCTGGAGGGGACAGGGGGCTAGGGGCGAGACCCAGTACTTC. It codes for CAWRGQGARGETQYF.

This rearrangement joins TRBV12-3 or TRBV12-4 to TRBJ2-5, with D perhaps matching TRBD1 (5 bases). The V gene lost 6 bases and the J gene lost 2 bases, with 10 bases spanning the gap. The CDR3 has 13 amino acids. The CDR3 spells CASSLRQQETQYF. DNA of the CDR3: TGTGCCAGCAGCCTACGACAGCAAGAGACCCAGTACTTC.

This sequence joins TRBV6-5 and TRBJ2-1, with D possibly called TRBD1 or TRBD2 (6 bases each). Germline V gene sequence: CDR1 MNHEY, CDR2 SVGAGI. The CDR3 extends over 14 amino acids. Trimming took off 7 bases at V and 6 bases at J, with 16 bases between the two ends. The DNA for the CDR3 is TGTGCCAGCATGGGGGGCCTGGGGGGCAATGAGCAGTTCTTC. As protein: CASMGGLGGNEQFF.

The genes are TRBV3-1 (or the pseudogene TRBV3-2) and TRBJ2-7; D unresolved. Trimming took off 1 base at V and 4 bases at J, with 5 bases between the two ends. CDR1 and CDR2 (germline): LGHDT, YNNKEL (reference sequence). CDR3 length: 12 amino acids. CDR3 sequence reads: CASSQGVYEQYF. The DNA of the CDR3 is TGTGCCAGCAGCCAAGGGGTATACGAGCAGTACTTC.

The chain recombines TRBV4-3 with TRBJ1-2; D gene unclear. Trimming removed 0 bases from V and 6 bases from J, with 11 bases in between. CDR1 is LGHNA and CDR2 is YSLEER in the germline V gene. The CDR3 is 14 residues long. The CDR3 DNA reads as TGCGCCAGCAGCCAAGACCGACGGATCGATGGCTACACCTTC. Encoded protein: CASSQDRRIDGYTF.

The CDR3 DNA is TGTGCCAGCAGTTACCCTCGGAAGTCCTCCTATGGCTACACCTTC. It encodes CASSYPRKSSYGYTF. V is TRBV6-2 or TRBV6-3 and J is TRBJ1-2, with D unresolved. The V and J ends lost 2 bases and 4 bases respectively, with 14 bases between them. Germline CDR1 MNHEY, CDR2 SVGEGT. This CDR3 region has 15 residues.

The V gene is TRBV24-1, the J gene TRBJ2-5; D gene uncertain. The CDR3 loop spans 13 amino acids. V was shortened by 5 bases and J by 1 base, with 7 bases between the two germline ends. Germline assignment: CDR1 KGHDR and CDR2 SFDVKD. The chain's CDR3 is CATSGRRQETQYF. In DNA, the CDR3 is TGTGCCACCAGTGGACGGCGCCAAGAGACCCAGTACTTC.

CDR3 amino acids: CASSSGQSGYTF. The CDR3 nucleotides are TGTGCCAGCAGCTCCGGACAGTCTGGCTACACCTTC. The chain links TRBV7-9 to TRBJ1-2, with D maybe TRBD1 (6 bases). The V end was cut by 4 bases, the J end by 7 bases, with 10 bases between. The CDR3 contains 12 residues. Germline assignment: CDR1 SEHNR and CDR2 FQNEAQ (reference sequence).

This clone was counted only a few times. The V call is TRBV21-1, the J call TRBJ1-4; TRBD1 is the table's D call, not checked against the DNA. TRBV21-1 is a known pseudogene. CDR3 size: 17 residues. The CDR3 nucleotides read TGTGCCAGCAGCAAAGTAGGAAGACAGGGCCTCTGTGAAAAACTGTTTTTT. It is translated as CASSKVGRQGLCEKLFF.

The rearrangement uses TRBV24-1 and TRBJ1-4; TRBD1 matches 7 bases. Trimming at V came to 4 bases and at J to 4 bases, leaving 5 bases not matched to a gene. Germline V gene lookup returns CDR1 KGHDR and CDR2 SFDVKD. The CDR3 spans 15 residues. CDR3 nucleotide sequence: TGTGCCACCAGTGACGGCACAGGGGTTAATGAAAAACTGTTTTTT. Its protein is CATSDGTGVNEKLFF.

This clone has a single count. V gene TRBV19 combines with J gene TRBJ1-1, with a tentative D call TRBD1 (6 bases). The CDR3 extends over 14 amino acids. Germline V gene sequence: CDR1 LNHDA, CDR2 SQIVND (reference sequence). Trimming stripped 5 bases from V and 4 bases from J, with 14 bases between. The CDR3 reads CASSVGQRSTEAFF. Here the CDR3 DNA reads TGTGCCAGTAGTGTTGGACAGAGGTCCACTGAAGCTTTCTTT. The complete variable domain, with remaining parts taken from reference TRBV19 and TRBJ1-1, reads DGGITQSPKYLFRKEGQNVTLSCEQNLNHDAMYWYRQDPGQGLRLIYYSQIVNDFQKGDIAEGYSVSREKKESFPLTVTSAQKNPTAFYLCASSVGQRSTEAFFGQGTRLTVV.

The J gene is TRBJ2-7, the V gene TRBV7-2, with 10 bases aligning to TRBD1. From germline, CDR1 is SGHTA and CDR2 FQGNSA. Trimming removed 4 bases from V and 3 bases from J; junction bases left unmatched: 18. The CDR3 length is 19 residues. CDR3 in DNA: TGTGCCAGCAGCTCCCAGGGACAGGGGTCACTATCAGGTCTCTACGAGCAGTACTTC. Protein: CASSSQGQGSLSGLYEQYF.

This clone was recorded only once. The chain recombines TRBV3-1 (or the pseudogene TRBV3-2) with TRBJ2-7; 7 positions agree with TRBD2. Germline CDR1 LGHDT, CDR2 YNNKEL (reference sequence). The CDR3 length is 13 residues. Losses at the gene ends were 3 bases for V and 7 bases for J; bases not matched to a gene: 6. The CDR3 DNA sequence: TGTGCCAGCAGCCAGGGAGGGAGGAGGGAGCAGTACTTC. Encoded protein: CASSQGGRREQYF.

CDR3 region: CASSLDSANYGYTF. The CDR3 bases are TGTGCCAGCAGCCTGGACAGTGCTAACTATGGCTACACCTTC. V usage is TRBV5-4 and J usage is TRBJ1-2; TRBD1 is a possible D gene (6 bases). With 4 bases removed from V and 0 bases from J, the gap between germline ends came to 10 bases. The CDR3 totals 14 residues. Germline CDR1 SGHNT, CDR2 YYREEE (reference sequence).

This clone was found once. The chain couples TRBV5-4 to TRBJ1-2; 9 bases align to TRBD1. J was trimmed by 7 bases and V by 0 bases; bases with no gene match: 4. Germline V gene lookup returns CDR1 SGHNT and CDR2 YYREEE (reference sequence). The CDR3 is 14 residues long. The CDR3, as DNA: TGTGCCAGCAGCTTGGTGGGACAGGGCGCTGGCTACACCTTC. Translating it yields CASSLVGQGAGYTF. The full variable domain, completed using reference TRBV5-4 and TRBJ1-2, is ETGVTQSPTHLIKTRGQQVTLRCSSQSGHNTVSWYQQALGQGPQFIFQYYREEENGRGNFPPRFSGLQFPNYSSELNVNALELDDSALYLCASSLVGQGAGYTFGSGTRLTVV.

This clone was recorded once. CDR3 region: CASSESLSNYGYTF. The CDR3 DNA sequence: TGTGCCAGCAGTGAAAGCCTGTCTAACTATGGCTACACCTTC. The chain has TRBV2 and TRBJ1-2; D gene unclear. CDR3 size: 14 residues. Germline V lookup: CDR1 SNHLY, CDR2 FYNNEI. V dropped 2 bases and J dropped 0 bases, with 7 bases sitting between them. Filled out from reference TRBV2 and TRBJ1-2, the complete variable domain reads EPEVTQTPSHQVTQMGQEVILRCVPISNHLYFYWYRQILGQKVEFLVSFYNNEISEKSEIFDDQFSVERPDGSNFTLKIRSTKLEDSAMYFCASSESLSNYGYTFGSGTRLTVV.

The chain links TRBV2 to TRBJ2-5; 9 nucleotides agree with TRBD2. This CDR3 comprises 16 residues. Germline-derived CDR1 and CDR2 are SNHLY and FYNNEI. V was clipped by 4 bases and J by 3 bases; unmatched bases: 9. The CDR3 here is CASSVGGGGAEETQYF. The CDR3 nucleotides are TGTGCCAGCAGTGTCGGGGGCGGGGGGGCCGAAGAGACCCAGTACTTC.

V gene TRBV19 combines with J gene TRBJ2-1, with 7 bases matching TRBD2. With 7 bases clipped from V and 4 bases from J, the junction kept 10 bases outside the gene matches. Germline V gene lookup returns CDR1 LNHDA and CDR2 SQIVND (reference sequence). The length of the CDR3 is 15 residues. The CDR3 is CASKYPGGDYNEQFF. CDR3 DNA: TGTGCCAGTAAATACCCTGGGGGGGATTACAATGAGCAGTTCTTC. Based on the CDR3 plus reference TRBV19 and TRBJ2-1, the full variable domain is DGGITQSPKYLFRKEGQNVTLSCEQNLNHDAMYWYRQDPGQGLRLIYYSQIVNDFQKGDIAEGYSVSREKKESFPLTVTSAQKNPTAFYLCASKYPGGDYNEQFFGPGTRLTVL.

This clone was seen just once. V and J are TRBV3-1 (or the pseudogene TRBV3-2) and TRBJ2-7, with TRBD1 identical over 7 bases. The junction had 2 bases not matched to a gene; V was cut back by 5 bases and J by 7 bases. This CDR3 contains 11 residues. Germline CDR1 and CDR2: LGHDT and YNNKEL (reference sequence). Here the CDR3 reads CASSSRGEQYF. The CDR3 nucleotides read TGTGCCAGCAGCTCCAGGGGGGAGCAGTACTTC.

The V gene is TRBV4-2, the J gene TRBJ2-5; D remains unclear. The CDR3 runs 14 residues. Germline-derived CDR1 and CDR2 are LGHNA and YNFKEQ. V lost 3 bases and J lost 5, with 13 bases in between. The CDR3 bases are TGTGCCAGCAGCCAGACCGGCTTGTATGAGACCCAGTACTTC. Residues: CASSQTGLYETQYF.

The V gene is TRBV4-3, the J gene TRBJ2-7; D unresolved. The CDR3 extends over 11 amino acids. Deletions cut 1 base from V and 7 bases from J, with 5 bases between. CDR1 LGHNA and CDR2 YSLEER come from the germline V gene. Here the CDR3 reads CASSQADEQYF. The CDR3, as DNA: TGCGCCAGCAGCCAAGCTGATGAGCAGTACTTC.

This chain connects TRBV30 to TRBJ2-5; D ambiguous. Germline V lookup: CDR1 GTSNPN, CDR2 SVGIG (reference sequence). Trimming removed 0 bases at V and 5 bases at J, with 4 bases between. CDR3 size: 11 residues. The CDR3 DNA follows: TGTGCCTGGAGTGTGGGGGAGACCCAGTACTTC. Protein: CAWSVGETQYF.

This clone appeared a single time. This chain joins TRBV5-4 and TRBJ1-3; no clear D. This CDR3 has 14 amino acids. Germline values: CDR1 SGHNT, CDR2 YYREEE (reference sequence). Trimming cost V 2 bases and J 0 bases, with 6 bases left between them. CDR3 region: CASSFRASGNTIYF. The CDR3 bases are TGTGCCAGCAGCTTCAGAGCCTCTGGAAACACCATATATTTT.

The V and J genes are TRBV25-1 and TRBJ1-2, with TRBD1 identical over 10 bases. The V and J ends lost 8 bases and 2 bases, in that order; junction bases with no gene match: 2. Germline CDR1 is MGHDK and CDR2 is SYGVNS. CDR3 length: 13 amino acids. For the CDR3, the DNA is TGTGCCAGCCGGACAGGGGGAAACTATGGCTACACCTTC. Protein: CASRTGGNYGYTF.

The chain recombines TRBV6-1 with TRBJ1-4; D call uncertain. Trimming left V 0 bases short and J 8 bases short, with 13 bases between. CDR1 MNHNS and CDR2 SASEGT come from the germline V gene. This CDR3 spans 15 amino acids. CDR3 coding DNA: TGTGCCAGCAGTGAAGCGCCGGGGATGGGGGAAAAACTGTTTTTT. It translates to CASSEAPGMGEKLFF.

This clone was seen a single time. The chain employs TRBV28 and TRBJ1-5; D gene unclear. Germline CDR1 MDHEN, CDR2 SYDVKM. The CDR3 spans 17 residues. The V gene lost 4 bases and the J gene lost 2 bases, with 18 bases spanning the gap. The CDR3 protein is CASSWGVGYQGNQPQHF. CDR3 coding DNA: TGTGCCAGCAGTTGGGGTGTAGGGTACCAGGGCAATCAGCCCCAGCATTTT. The full variable domain, with the rest looked up from reference TRBV28 and TRBJ1-5, is DVKVTQSSRYLVKRTGEKVFLECVQDMDHENMFWYRQDPGLGLRLIYFSYDVKMKEKGDIPEGYSVSREKKERFSLILESASTNQTSMYLCASSWGVGYQGNQPQHFGDGTRLSIL.

This chain uses TRBV5-4 with TRBJ2-3; 12 bases agree with TRBD2. This CDR3 is built from 16 residues. Germline V gene sequence: CDR1 SGHNT, CDR2 YYREEE (reference sequence). The junction had 5 bases not matched to a gene; V was cut back by 2 bases and J by 4 bases. CDR3 region: CASSLGPSGGADTQYF. The CDR3 DNA sequence: TGTGCCAGCAGCTTAGGCCCTAGCGGGGGGGCAGATACGCAGTATTTT. Combining the CDR3 with reference TRBV5-4 and TRBJ2-3 gives the whole variable domain ETGVTQSPTHLIKTRGQQVTLRCSSQSGHNTVSWYQQALGQGPQFIFQYYREEENGRGNFPPRFSGLQFPNYSSELNVNALELDDSALYLCASSLGPSGGADTQYFGPGTRLTVL.

The rearrangement links TRBV4-3 to TRBJ1-2; D remains unclear. This CDR3 comprises 15 residues. The ends were cut back, 0 bases at V and 2 bases at J, with 10 bases in the middle. CDR1 is LGHNA, CDR2 YSLEER, per germline. The CDR3 is CASSQDSGVNYGYTF. The CDR3 DNA follows: TGCGCCAGCAGCCAAGATTCCGGGGTGAACTATGGCTACACCTTC.

J is TRBJ1-2 and V is TRBV12-5; 7 positions match TRBD1. V lost 6 bases to trimming and J lost 5 bases; unmatched junction nucleotides: 0. The CDR3 length is 11 residues. CDR1 is LGHNT, CDR2 FRNRAP, per germline. CDR3 nucleotides: TGTGCTAGTGGGACAGGGTATGGCTACACCTTC. This sequence encodes CASGTGYGYTF.

V usage is TRBV4-1 and J usage is TRBJ1-1; D gene unclear. CDR3 length: 17 residues. The V end was cut by 4 bases, the J end by 1 base, with 19 bases between. From germline, CDR1 is MGHRA and CDR2 YSYEKL. CDR3 loop: CASSPPSYEVTNTEAFF. CDR3 sequence (DNA): TGCGCCAGCAGCCCTCCCTCTTATGAGGTTACGAACACTGAAGCTTTCTTT.